These 27 T cell receptor beta chains were all obtained from the same sample, sequenced in a study of cytomegalovirus exposure and HLA in healthy donors. PCR used 60 Vbeta primers and 13 Jbeta primers. Sequencing was performed with immunoSEQ multiplex PCR; in TCRdb, only in-frame clones are kept and a portion is missing. Counted here are about 150,000 clones, about 84% occurring once; the ten biggest clones make up approximately 3%. Sequenced material: PBMCs. All receptors derive from a male donor in good health and CMV-seronegative.

CDR3 bases: TGTGCCAGCAGCGGATTGGACAGGGGGGATGTCTACAATGAGCAGTTCTTC. This encodes CASSGLDRGDVYNEQFF. The J gene is TRBJ2-1, the V gene TRBV5-6; 10 bases agree with TRBD1. After removal of 4 bases from V and 3 bases from J, the junction contained 10 bases not matched to a gene. This CDR3 has 17 residues. The germline V gene has CDR1 SGHDT and CDR2 YYEEEE.

This chain links TRBV19 with TRBJ2-7, with D uncertain. The CDR3 length is 15 residues. Germline V gives CDR1 LNHDA, CDR2 SQIVND (reference sequence). Trimming shortened V by 4 bases and J by 0 bases, and 13 bases separated the two germline ends. The CDR3 DNA follows: TGTGCCAGTAGTAGGGTTGCGGAAAGCTCCTACGAGCAGTACTTC. Residues: CASSRVAESSYEQYF.

The V gene is TRBV6-5, the J gene TRBJ2-7; 8 bases line up with TRBD2. V lost 6 bases, J lost 0 bases, and 7 bases stayed unmatched. The CDR3 sequence is 15 residues long. Germline V CDR1 and CDR2: MNHEY, SVGAGI. This CDR3 reads CASRTTSGSSYEQYF. For the CDR3, the DNA is TGTGCCAGCAGGACTACTAGCGGAAGCTCCTACGAGCAGTACTTC.

This clone was detected only a few times. V gene TRBV4-1 combines with J gene TRBJ1-5; D unresolved. The CDR3 extends over 17 amino acids. Trimming removed 0 bases from V and 7 bases from J, with 19 bases in between. From germline, CDR1 is MGHRA and CDR2 YSYEKL. The CDR3 DNA sequence: TGCGCCAGCAGCCAAGATACTTTAGCGCCTGTATGGCAGCCCCAGCATTTT. The encoded protein is CASSQDTLAPVWQPQHF.

V and J are TRBV6-1 and TRBJ1-1; no firm D call. The CDR3 is 12 residues long. V shed 10 bases and J shed 8 bases, with 17 bases lying between them. Germline V gene lookup returns CDR1 MNHNS and CDR2 SASEGT. CDR3 sequence reads: CATWSFRGEAFF. CDR3 nucleotides: TGTGCCACCTGGTCGTTCCGAGGGGAAGCTTTCTTT.

V and J are TRBV4-1 and TRBJ2-7; 7 bases align to TRBD1. The V gene's germline CDR1 is MGHRA and CDR2 YSYEKL. The V gene end was trimmed by 3 bases and the J gene end by 2 bases; junction bases not matched to a gene: 7. The CDR3 is 15 residues long. The CDR3 loop reads CASSHRQGQTYEQYF. CDR3 nucleotides: TGCGCCAGCAGCCACAGACAGGGTCAGACCTACGAGCAGTACTTC.

V usage is TRBV7-2 and J usage is TRBJ1-2; D remains ambiguous. CDR3 length: 13 residues. Trimming left V 1 base short and J 3 bases short, with 6 bases between. Germline assignment: CDR1 SGHTA and CDR2 FQGNSA. In nucleotides, the CDR3 is TGTGCCAGCAGCTTAGATCTAGACTATGGCTACACCTTC. This translates into CASSLDLDYGYTF.

The genes are TRBV28 and TRBJ2-5; 12 bases align to TRBD1. Per the germline V gene, CDR1 is MDHEN and CDR2 is SYDVKM. V dropped 7 bases and J dropped 3; count of bases not matched to a gene: 6. The length of the CDR3 is 15 residues. CDR3 amino acids: CASTPGQGAEETQYF. The CDR3 nucleotides are TGTGCCAGCACTCCGGGACAGGGGGCGGAAGAGACCCAGTACTTC. Looking up the rest from reference TRBV28 and TRBJ2-5 gives the full variable domain: DVKVTQSSRYLVKRTGEKVFLECVQDMDHENMFWYRQDPGLGLRLIYFSYDVKMKEKGDIPEGYSVSREKKERFSLILESASTNQTSMYLCASTPGQGAEETQYFGPGTRLLVL.

CDR3 coding DNA: TGTGCCAGCAGCTTAAGCGGGGGGGCCGGGACAGATACGCAGTATTTT. It translates to CASSLSGGAGTDTQYF. The chain is built from TRBV7-3 and TRBJ2-3, with TRBD2 matching 9 bases. The CDR3 spans 16 residues. Germline-derived CDR1 and CDR2 are SGHTA and FQGTGA. Trimming at V came to 1 base and at J to 3 bases, leaving 5 bases not matched to a gene.

V is TRBV7-2 and J is TRBJ2-1; 11 bases agree with TRBD2. In germline, CDR1 is SGHTA, CDR2 FQGNSA. V lost 5 bases, J lost 8 bases, and 11 bases stayed unmatched. The length of the CDR3 is 16 residues. CDR3 sequence (DNA): TGTGCCAGCAGCCCGACGACTAGCGGGGTTCGCGATGAGCAGTTCTTC. Translated: CASSPTTSGVRDEQFF. Together with reference TRBV7-2 and TRBJ2-1, the CDR3 gives the full variable domain: GAGVSQSPSNKVTEKGKDVELRCDPISGHTALYWYRQSLGQGLEFLIYFQGNSAPDKSGLPSDRFSAERTGGSVSTLTIQRTQQEDSAVYLCASSPTTSGVRDEQFFGPGTRLTVL.

The CDR3 DNA sequence: TGCAGCGTTGCTACGGGGGGCTACACCTTC. This encodes CSVATGGYTF. This rearrangement joins TRBV29-1 to TRBJ1-2; D is ambiguous. The CDR3 extends over 10 amino acids. The V and J ends lost 4 bases and 8 bases respectively, with 8 bases between them. Germline V lookup: CDR1 SQVTM, CDR2 ANQGSEA.

The chain links TRBV6-5 to TRBJ2-7; possibly TRBD1 for D (5 bases). Trimming took 5 bases from V and 0 from J, leaving 11 bases between them. The CDR3 is 14 residues long. Germline V lookup: CDR1 MNHEY, CDR2 SVGAGI. CDR3 nucleotide sequence: TGTGCCAGCAGTCCGGACACCTACTCCTACGAGCAGTACTTC. Protein: CASSPDTYSYEQYF.

The chain uses TRBV5-5 and TRBJ1-1, with a possible D match to TRBD1 (5 bases). The CDR3 has 15 amino acids. The germline gives CDR1 SGHKS, CDR2 YYEKEE (reference sequence). The V gene lost 3 bases and the J gene lost 4 bases, with 16 bases spanning the gap. This chain's CDR3 is CASSWLIGRGTEAFF. In nucleotides, the CDR3 is TGTGCCAGCAGCTGGCTAATCGGGAGGGGCACTGAAGCTTTCTTT. Full variable domain (missing parts from reference TRBV5-5 and TRBJ1-1): DAGVTQSPTHLIKTRGQQVTLRCSPISGHKSVSWYQQVLGQGPQFIFQYYEKEERGRGNFPDRFSARQFPNYSSELNVNALLLGDSALYLCASSWLIGRGTEAFFGQGTRLTVV.

V and J are TRBV15 and TRBJ1-5; D uncertain. Per the germline V gene, CDR1 is LNHNV and CDR2 is YYDKDF (reference sequence). Trimming stripped 3 bases from V and 6 bases from J, with 12 bases between. The CDR3 runs to 14 residues. In DNA, the CDR3 is TGTGCCACCAGCAGTATGAACGGGGTTCAGCCCCAGCATTTT. Amino acids: CATSSMNGVQPQHF.

The genes are TRBV2 and TRBJ2-2; 9 bases align to TRBD1. After removal of 8 bases from V and 5 bases from J, the junction contained 6 bases not matched to a gene. CDR1 and CDR2 from the germline V gene are SNHLY and FYNNEI. CDR3 length equals 14 residues. The chain's CDR3 is CASVRQGGTGELFF. In DNA, the CDR3 is TGTGCCAGCGTCCGACAGGGGGGAACCGGGGAGCTGTTTTTT.

In nucleotides, the CDR3 is TGTTCCTATGACGGGAGGGCAAACGAGCAGTACTTC. Its translation is CSYDGRANEQYF. The chain has TRBV7-9 and TRBJ2-7; 8 nucleotides match TRBD2. The germline CDR1 and CDR2 sequences are SEHNR and FQNEAQ (reference sequence). CDR3 size: 12 residues.

This clone has only one observation. The rearrangement links TRBV28 to TRBJ2-7; D is possibly TRBD2 (6 bases). The CDR3 totals 15 residues. V lost 5 bases to trimming and J lost 0 bases, with 14 bases between them. From germline, CDR1 is MDHEN and CDR2 SYDVKM. DNA of the CDR3: TGTGCCAGCAGTCTCTCAGGGAGGAGCTCCTACGAGCAGTACTTC. It translates to CASSLSGRSSYEQYF.

This clone was detected only once. The chain links TRBV9 to TRBJ1-2; 8 bases fit TRBD1. CDR1 is SGDLS and CDR2 is YYNGEE in the germline V gene. The CDR3 totals 13 residues. J gave up 4 bases and V 4 bases, and 3 bases lay outside the gene matches. The CDR3 spells CASSKGQVYGYTF. The CDR3 coding sequence is TGTGCCAGCAGCAAGGGACAGGTCTATGGCTACACCTTC.

The rearrangement uses TRBV10-1 and TRBJ1-5, with TRBD1 as a possible D gene (6 bases). The CDR3 runs to 14 residues. Germline CDR1 reads WNHNN; CDR2 reads SYGVQD (reference sequence). Trimming took 2 bases from V and 4 from J, leaving 9 bases between them. CDR3: CASSEAGANQPQHF. The CDR3 DNA sequence: TGCGCCAGCAGTGAGGCGGGGGCTAATCAGCCCCAGCATTTT.

The chain combines TRBV28 with TRBJ1-5; D unclear. CDR3 length: 15 amino acids. CDR1 is MDHEN, CDR2 SYDVKM, per germline. V shed 3 bases and J shed 0 bases, with 9 bases lying between them. The DNA for the CDR3 is TGTGCCAGCAGTTTCGCAGGCTATAGCAATCAGCCCCAGCATTTT. Its protein product is CASSFAGYSNQPQHF.

V is TRBV5-1 and J is TRBJ2-1, with 8 bases fitting TRBD1. The CDR3 covers 14 residues. Germline values: CDR1 SGHRS, CDR2 YFSETQ. V trimming: 4 bases; J trimming: 6 bases; junction bases outside the gene matches: 6. CDR3 DNA: TGCGCCAGCAGCCCACAGGGGGGCGGCAATGAGCAGTTCTTC. It codes for CASSPQGGGNEQFF.

The chain recombines TRBV2 with TRBJ2-7; 7 bases fit TRBD2. In germline, CDR1 is SNHLY, CDR2 FYNNEI. The CDR3 covers 11 residues. V lost 10 bases and J lost 2; bases outside the gene matches: 2. In nucleotides, the CDR3 is TGTGCCACCGGGGGGACCTACGAGCAGTACTTC. Translation gives CATGGTYEQYF.

V usage is TRBV5-1 and J usage is TRBJ1-1; D is undetermined. Trimming removed 1 base from V and 1 base from J, with 14 bases in between. Germline CDR1 SGHRS, CDR2 YFSETQ. The CDR3 runs to 16 residues. CDR3 amino acids: CASSLPGLASNTEAFF. The DNA of the CDR3 is TGCGCCAGCAGCTTGCCAGGTCTGGCATCGAACACTGAAGCTTTCTTT.

The V gene is TRBV7-8, the J gene TRBJ2-2, with 8 nucleotides matching TRBD2. V gave up 3 bases and J gave up 3 bases; unmatched junction bases: 3. CDR1 and CDR2 from the germline V gene are SGHVS and FQNEAQ. The CDR3 runs to 15 residues. CDR3 sequence (DNA): TGTGCCAGCAGCTTGGTAGCGGGGCACACCGGGGAGCTGTTTTTT. This encodes CASSLVAGHTGELFF.

The genes are TRBV7-3 and TRBJ2-2, with D possibly TRBD1 on 6 matching bases. Trimming stripped 5 bases from V and 5 bases from J, with 18 bases between. The germline gives CDR1 SGHTA, CDR2 FQGTGA. The CDR3 covers 16 residues. The CDR3 protein is CASSALGAGVTGELFF. The CDR3, as DNA: TGTGCCAGCAGCGCCTTGGGGGCGGGCGTAACCGGGGAGCTGTTTTTT.

This rearrangement joins TRBV19 to TRBJ2-1; 9 bases are a match to TRBD2. The J segment lost 8 bases and the V segment lost 5 bases, leaving 10 bases of the junction unmatched. CDR1 and CDR2 (germline): LNHDA, SQIVND (reference sequence). This CDR3 has 15 residues. The CDR3 coding sequence is TGTGCCAGTAGTGGATTAGCGGGAGTCTTCCATGAGCAGTTCTTC. Amino acid sequence: CASSGLAGVFHEQFF. Drawing the rest from reference TRBV19 and TRBJ2-1, the complete variable domain is DGGITQSPKYLFRKEGQNVTLSCEQNLNHDAMYWYRQDPGQGLRLIYYSQIVNDFQKGDIAEGYSVSREKKESFPLTVTSAQKNPTAFYLCASSGLAGVFHEQFFGPGTRLTVL.

V and J are TRBV6-4 and TRBJ2-7, with a possible D match to TRBD1 (7 bases). There are 14 residues in the CDR3. V was pared by 5 bases and J by 1 base, with 12 bases between. Germline values: CDR1 MRHNA, CDR2 SNTAGT. The CDR3 protein is CASSMQGGSYEQYF. DNA for the CDR3: TGTGCCAGCAGTATGCAGGGGGGATCCTACGAGCAGTACTTC.